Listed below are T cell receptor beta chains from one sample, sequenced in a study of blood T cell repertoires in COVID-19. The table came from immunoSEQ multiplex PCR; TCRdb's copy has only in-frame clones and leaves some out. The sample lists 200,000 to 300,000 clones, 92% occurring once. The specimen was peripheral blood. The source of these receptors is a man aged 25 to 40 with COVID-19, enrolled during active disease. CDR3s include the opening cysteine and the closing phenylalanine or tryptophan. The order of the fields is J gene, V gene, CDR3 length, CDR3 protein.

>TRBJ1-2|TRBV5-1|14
CASSLDTANYGYTF
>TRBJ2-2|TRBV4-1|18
CASSQGGPGLTNTGELFF
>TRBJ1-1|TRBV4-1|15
CASSHMGQGGTEAFF
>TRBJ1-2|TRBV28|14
CASSLRDRGYGYTF
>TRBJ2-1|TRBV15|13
CATSRVLAREQFF
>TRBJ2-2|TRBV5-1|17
CASSGVRDRGDTGELFF
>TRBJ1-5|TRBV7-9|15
CASSPGTGGGQPQHF
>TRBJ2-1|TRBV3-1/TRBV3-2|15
CASGNGLAVYNEQFF
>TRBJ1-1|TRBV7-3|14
CASSSTGSGTEAFF
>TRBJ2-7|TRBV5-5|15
CASTLLIGVIYEQYF
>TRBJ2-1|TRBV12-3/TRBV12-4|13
CASSYRGGGEQFF
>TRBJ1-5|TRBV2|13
CASTAENNQPQHF
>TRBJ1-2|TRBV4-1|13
CASSHDRLKGYTF
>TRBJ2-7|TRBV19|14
CASSDRGHSYEQYF
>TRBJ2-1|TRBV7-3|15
CASSLRGGISDEQFF
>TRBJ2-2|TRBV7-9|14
CASQRQGRTGELFF
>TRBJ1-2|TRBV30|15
CAWSVGIRVNYGYTF
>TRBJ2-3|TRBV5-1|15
CASSLERGPTDTQYF
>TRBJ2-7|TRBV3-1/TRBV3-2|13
CASSQGRSYEQYF
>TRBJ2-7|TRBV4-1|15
CASSQDPGQTYEQYF
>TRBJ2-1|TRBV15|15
CATSWALSSYNEQFF
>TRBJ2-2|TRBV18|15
CASSPGRGYTGELFF
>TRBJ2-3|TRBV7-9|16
CASSDLGGGRVDTQYF
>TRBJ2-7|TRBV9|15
CASSVRRDSSYEQYF
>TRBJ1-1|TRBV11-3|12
CASSGGVGEAFF
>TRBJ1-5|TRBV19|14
CASSGQGGNQPQHF
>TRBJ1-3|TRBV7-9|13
CASSPRRGNTIYF
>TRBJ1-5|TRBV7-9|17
CASSLGSGTALNQPQHF
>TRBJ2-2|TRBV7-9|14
CASSPPGTAGELFF
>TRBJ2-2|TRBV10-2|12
CASSVGAGELFF
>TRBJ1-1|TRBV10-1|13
CASRSAMNTEAFF
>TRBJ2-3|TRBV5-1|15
CASSRAGDRTDTQYF
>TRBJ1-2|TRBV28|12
CASSSTGRGYTF
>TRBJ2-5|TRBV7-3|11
CAMGREGNQYF
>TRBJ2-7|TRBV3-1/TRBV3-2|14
CASSTPGQGYEQYF
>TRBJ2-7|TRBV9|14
CASSGLQGSHEQYF
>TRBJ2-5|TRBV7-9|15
CASSLWLGRQETQYF
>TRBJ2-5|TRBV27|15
CASSLLGGPQETQYF
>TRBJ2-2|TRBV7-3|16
CASSSTSGANTGELFF
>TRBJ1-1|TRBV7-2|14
CASSLTTGNTEAFF
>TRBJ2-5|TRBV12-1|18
CASSLSSPGQGALETQYF
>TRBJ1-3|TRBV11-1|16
CASSFTGQGSGNTIYF
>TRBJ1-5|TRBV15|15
CATSVQRDRGEPQHF
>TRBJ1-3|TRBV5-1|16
CASSPGRGASGNTIYF
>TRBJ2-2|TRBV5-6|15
CASSLIQGRAGELFF
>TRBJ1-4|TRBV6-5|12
CASSYSEGKLFF
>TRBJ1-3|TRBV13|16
CASSSYRVDSGNTIYF
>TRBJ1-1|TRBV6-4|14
CASSSNRLNTEAFF
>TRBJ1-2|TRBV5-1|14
CASSLFGQGNGYTF
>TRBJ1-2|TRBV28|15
CASSSDRGRAYGYTF
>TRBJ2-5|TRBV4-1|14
CASSQVGEQETQYF
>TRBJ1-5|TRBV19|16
CASTGGGGTVQQPQHF
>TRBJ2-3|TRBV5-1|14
CASSVGPSEDTQYF
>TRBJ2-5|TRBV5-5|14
CASSPRGGWETQYF
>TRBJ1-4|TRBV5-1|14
CASSLSATNEKLFF